This TCR beta chain comes out of a study of T-cell reconstitution after alpha-beta-depleted transplantation in children (dated by TCRdb to between 2015 and 2016). Looking at the study overall: The study quantitatively tracked T-cell immune reconstitution after TCRalphabeta/CD19-depleted allogeneic hematopoietic cell transplantation in children using TCR repertoire profiling.

Preparation of the library involved PCR. Sequencing relied on an Illumina HiSeq 2500. To normalize quantification of the TCRbeta repertoire, the TCR libraries were built with molecular barcoding that relied on unique molecular identifiers. TCRdb handled the public reads itself, with Q25 trimming in fastp and clone calling in MiXCR, and kept productive beta chains. Each CDR3 protein appears once, grouped with its most common genes and DNA. The sample data list roughly 400,000 distinct CDR3 sequences, and roughly 22% of these were observed just once. The ten largest clones add up to 3.8% of the sample. Comments on this clonotype: Its antigen is currently not known. Base qualities are not recorded, but no much larger clone differs from it by a single base.

The CDR1 and CDR2 encoded by the germline V gene are MDHEN and SYDVKM. Trimming removed 5 bases from V and 3 bases from J, leaving 13 bases between the germline ends. The CDR3, cysteine through phenylalanine, is 15 amino acids long. The retained sequence is limited to the CDR3, 45 bases, with the frame set at the first base. Material: PBMCs from the stem cell graft donor, obtained from the stem cell graft. The chain employs TRBV28 and TRBJ2-2; matching of 6 bases hints at TRBD1 as the D gene. The receptor was derived from a human donor who donated a stem cell graft to a child with acute myeloid leukemia. The DNA is TGTGCCAGCAGTCCACGGCAGGGGTACACCGGGGAGCTGTTTTTT. Its product reads: CASSPRQGYTGELFF. When the CDR3 is completed using the reference TRBV28 and TRBJ2-2 genes on either side, the full variable domain is DVKVTQSSRYLVKRTGEKVFLECVQDMDHENMFWYRQDPGLGLRLIYFSYDVKMKEKGDIPEGYSVSREKKERFSLILESASTNQTSMYLCASSPRQGYTGELFFGEGSRLTVL.